This paragraph covers one T cell receptor (beta chain) sequence. What it binds is unknown. This record comes from a study of T cells in localized non-small cell lung cancer. This CDR3 contains 12 residues. Germline values: CDR1 SGHTA, CDR2 FQGNSA. The ends were cut back, 6 bases at V and 4 bases at J, with 9 bases in the middle. Findings and caveats of the study: Adjacent lung tissue had a median around 50 of the top 100 clones found in the tumor. Uninvolved adjacent lung showed higher T cell clonality than tumor.

Clones were read by immunoSEQ multiplex PCR, and TCRdb kept only the in-frame ones, dropping some. The repertoire holds about 31,000 clones, 90% to 95% seen once, with about 0.7% in the top ten. This material consisted of peripheral blood, taken before any cancer treatment. The receptor's source is a woman aged 35-75 years with stage I lung adenocarcinoma. V usage is TRBV7-2 and J usage is TRBJ1-2, with unresolved D. Here the CDR3 reads CASSSWGYGYTF. The CDR3 bases are TGTGCCAGCAGTTCCTGGGGCTATGGCTACACCTTC. Variable domain in full (rest from reference TRBV7-2 and TRBJ1-2): GAGVSQSPSNKVTEKGKDVELRCDPISGHTALYWYRQSLGQGLEFLIYFQGNSAPDKSGLPSDRFSAERTGGSVSTLTIQRTQQEDSAVYLCASSSWGYGYTFGSGTRLTVV.